A single count supports the clone carrying this T cell receptor beta chain. Its antigen is unknown. The PCR employed 60 Vbeta primers together with 13 Jbeta primers. The repertoire was sequenced with immunoSEQ multiplex PCR; TCRdb's copy has only in-frame clones and lacks some. The sample carries more than 110,000 clones, 70% to 75% recorded once. This entry is derived from a study of cytomegalovirus exposure and HLA in healthy donors. Study background: Genotyping showed less than 85% of 398 donors falling in the Caucasian-associated ancestry cluster.

The study, taken as a whole, reports: Association of about 17,000 TCR beta sequences with HLA alleles was found at 0.05 false discovery rate in a later analysis. Reports indicate that TCR beta sequences accurately predicted the HLA-A and HLA-B alleles of most subjects.

The V gene's germline CDR1 is SQVTM and CDR2 ANQGSEA. Trimming cost V 8 bases and J 8 bases, with 18 bases left between them. This CDR3 region has 12 residues. This clonotype was sampled from a woman younger than 45 in good health and CMV-seronegative. V and J are TRBV29-1 and TRBJ1-2, with a possible D match to TRBD1 (5 bases). Sequencing used PBMCs. CDR3 sequence: CSLSWGSGGYTF. DNA of the CDR3: TGCAGCCTCTCATGGGGGAGCGGGGGCTACACCTTC. Drawing the rest from reference TRBV29-1 and TRBJ1-2, the complete variable domain is SAVISQKPSRDICQRGTSLTIQCQVDSQVTMMFWYRQQPGQSLTLIATANQGSEATYESGFVIDKFPISRPNLTFSTLTVSNMSPEDSSIYLCSLSWGSGGYTFGSGTRLTVV.